The T cell receptor (beta chain) under discussion was sequenced for a study of blood T cell repertoires in COVID-19. Study details: PBMCs, B-cell-depleted T cells, or T cells provided the cDNA or gDNA that made up the material.

The CDR3 length is 18 residues. The trim removed 6 bases at V and 5 bases at J, leaving 13 bases unmatched. The germline gives CDR1 SNHLY, CDR2 FYNNEI. Only in-frame clones appear in the TCRdb table, and some are missing; sequencing was by immunoSEQ multiplex PCR. The sample carries 65,000 to 70,000 clones, around 88% recorded once. The sample consisted of peripheral blood. The TCR comes from a woman at least 80 years old with acute or convalescent COVID-19. The rearrangement links TRBV2 to TRBJ2-5; 15 bases agree with TRBD2. CDR3: CASSGTSGRPKSKETQYF. The CDR3 DNA follows: TGTGCCAGCAGCGGGACTAGCGGGAGGCCGAAATCTAAGGAGACCCAGTACTTC.